The present TCR beta chain was sequenced within a study of blood T cell repertoires in COVID-19. Study-wide context: Specimens from acute and convalescent COVID-19 originated in the United States, Italy and Spain. PBMCs, B-cell-depleted T cells, or T cells provided the cDNA or gDNA that made up the material.

The V end was cut by 4 bases, the J end by 2 bases, with 15 bases between. This CDR3 has 16 amino acids. In germline, CDR1 is MNHNS, CDR2 SASEGT. Seattle-derived patients entered the study during active infection and were followed longitudinally. Per the original data handling: Researchers report that nucleated cell counts were estimated from reference gene primer amplification. Libraries were prepared by immunoSEQ multiplex PCR; TCRdb keeps only in-frame clonotypes and omits some of them. V and J calls and clone size follow that table, whereas D and trimming were derived from the DNA. The data show 400,000 to 450,000 clones, with about 87% seen just once and 0.65% to 1% held by the top ten.

Sequencing was performed on peripheral blood. The receptor's source is a man between 18 and 35 years old with COVID-19, enrolled during active disease. The rearrangement uses TRBV6-1 and TRBJ1-5; D unresolved. The chain's CDR3 is CASSVVESPGNQPQHF. CDR3 coding DNA: TGTGCCAGCAGTGTAGTCGAGAGCCCCGGCAATCAGCCCCAGCATTTT.